Included here is one TCR beta chain sequence, with context. Antigen specificity is unknown. Treatment noted: oral pan-JAK inhibitor, 5-10 mg twice daily. The CDR3 extends over 16 amino acids. V lost 3 bases, J lost 0 bases, and 5 bases stayed unmatched. CDR1 and CDR2 (germline): SEHNR, FQNEAQ (reference sequence). This sample was taken from a study of CD8+ T cells in alopecia areata. RNA, once extracted, was reverse transcribed into cDNA for use as the sequencing template. The data were produced by immunoSEQ multiplex PCR, yet TCRdb's version contains in-frame clones alone and is incomplete. The sample carries approximately 180,000 clones, less than 70% recorded once. Study-level findings and limits: Sequencing of scalp samples also includes resident alphabeta T cells from normal skin.

The sequences come from CD8+ T cells sorted from blood, collected at week 24, from a patient treated with tofacitinib. The genes are TRBV7-9 and TRBJ1-2; 9 positions match TRBD1. This receptor was taken from a human donor with alopecia areata. CDR3 in amino acids: CASSFGQGSSNYGYTF. For the CDR3, the DNA is TGTGCCAGCAGCTTCGGACAGGGGTCCTCTAACTATGGCTACACCTTC. The variable domain in full, completed from reference TRBV7-9 and TRBJ1-2, reads DTGVSQNPRHKITKRGQNVTFRCDPISEHNRLYWYRQTLGQGPEFLTYFQNEAQLEKSRLLSDRFSAERPKGSFSTLEIQRTEQGDSAMYLCASSFGQGSSNYGYTFGSGTRLTVV.